These 13 T cell receptor beta chains share one sample of origin, sequenced in a study of T cell repertoires in cytomegalovirus infection. TCRdb ran MiXCR on the reads and lists one entry per CDR3 protein. The sample consists of over 200,000 distinct CDR3 sequences, approximately 15% of them appearing once. Sequencing was performed on PBMCs. These receptors were taken from a human donor in good health (CMV status not recorded). Some clones in this sample may be carry-over from other donors' samples.

The CDR3 DNA reads as TGTGCCAGCAGTCGCGGACAGGTCGCAACTAATGAAAAACTGTTTTTT. It yields the protein CASSRGQVATNEKLFF. The J gene is TRBJ1-4, the V gene TRBV5-4; 7 bases align to TRBD1. CDR3 length equals 16 residues. J was trimmed by 0 bases and V by 5 bases; bases with no gene match: 7. Germline CDR1 is SGHNT and CDR2 is YYREEE (reference sequence).

The V call is TRBV6-2 or TRBV6-3, the J call TRBJ2-3, with D perhaps TRBD2 (6 bases). Deletions cut 5 bases from V and 4 bases from J, with 16 bases between. Germline CDR1 is MNHEY and CDR2 is SVGEGT. The CDR3 length is 15 residues. For the CDR3, the DNA is TGTGCCAGCAGTCCCGGGACTCGGAGGGCAGATACGCAGTATTTT. Its translation: CASSPGTRRADTQYF.

To note about this clonotype: This may be a read error, as it is one base from a much larger clone. The rearrangement joins TRBV10-3 to TRBJ2-1, with D perhaps TRBD1 (5 bases). Germline V gives CDR1 ENHRY, CDR2 SYGVKD. This CDR3 spans 13 amino acids. CDR3 DNA: TGTGTCATCAGTGAGGACATTTACAATGAGCAGTTCTTC. Protein product: CVISEDIYNEQFF.

V gene TRBV25-1 combines with J gene TRBJ2-3, with 8 positions matching TRBD2. This CDR3 spans 16 amino acids. V lost 1 base to trimming and J lost 2 bases; unmatched junction nucleotides: 5. CDR1 and CDR2 (germline): MGHDK, SYGVNS. The chain's CDR3 is CASSEWRGALTDTQYF. The CDR3, as DNA: TGTGCCAGCAGTGAATGGCGGGGGGCCCTCACAGATACGCAGTATTTT.

This clonotype was detected only a few times. V usage is TRBV10-3 and J usage is TRBJ2-7; 13 bases fit TRBD2. V trimming: 3 bases; J trimming: 4 bases; junction bases outside the gene matches: 9. Germline loops: CDR1 ENHRY, CDR2 SYGVKD. There are 17 residues in the CDR3. The CDR3 spells CAISEWRTSGGQYEQYF. The DNA for the CDR3 is TGTGCCATCAGTGAATGGAGGACTAGCGGGGGCCAGTACGAGCAGTACTTC.

The gene calls are TRBV12-3 or TRBV12-4 and TRBJ1-1, with a weak D call TRBD1 (5 bases). Deletions cut 6 bases from V and 0 bases from J, with 14 bases between. The CDR3 loop spans 15 amino acids. The CDR3 DNA is TGTGCCAGCAGCCACAAGGGGAGAATGAACACTGAAGCTTTCTTT. It codes for CASSHKGRMNTEAFF.

In the case of this clonotype: A much larger clone is a single base away; this may be a read error. The chain employs TRBV28 and TRBJ2-7, with D tentatively TRBD2 (7 bases). In germline, CDR1 is MDHEN, CDR2 SYDVKM. Trimming removed 8 bases from V and 2 bases from J, with 19 bases in between. The CDR3 runs 15 residues. The CDR3 sequence: CASVRRSGGPYEQYF. Here the CDR3 DNA reads TGTGCCAGCGTGCGCCGTTCGGGGGGCCCCTACGAGCAGTACTTC.

The chain carries TRBV2 and TRBJ2-7; 8 bases are a match to TRBD1. V gave up 7 bases and J gave up 3 bases; unmatched junction bases: 2. Germline lookup yields CDR1 SNHLY and CDR2 FYNNEI. CDR3 length: 12 amino acids. This CDR3 is CASTGTGYEQYF. CDR3 DNA: TGTGCCAGCACCGGGACAGGCTACGAGCAGTACTTC.

This clonotype was detected ten times or more. V and J are TRBV7-2 and TRBJ2-7; TRBD1 agrees at 7 bases. CDR1 and CDR2 from the germline V gene are SGHTA and FQGNSA. The CDR3 has 17 residues. The V and J ends lost 3 bases and 7 bases, in that order; junction bases with no gene match: 18. This chain's CDR3 is CASSLRDSSLDRIEQYF. CDR3 DNA sequence: TGTGCCAGCAGCTTGAGGGACAGTAGTTTGGATAGAATAGAGCAGTACTTC.

The table lists this clonotype with a few counts. This rearrangement joins TRBV29-1 to TRBJ1-1; D may be TRBD1 (5 bases). The CDR3 spans 13 residues. V was clipped by 6 bases and J by 0 bases, with 11 bases between them. CDR1 is SQVTM, CDR2 ANQGSEA, per germline. CDR3 sequence reads: CSVRSGVNTEAFF. The CDR3 region has the DNA TGCAGCGTACGGTCGGGGGTGAACACTGAAGCTTTCTTT.

This clonotype was detected a few times. V gene TRBV5-6 combines with J gene TRBJ2-4; D remains ambiguous. Germline V lookup: CDR1 SGHDT, CDR2 YYEEEE. The CDR3 covers 16 residues. V was clipped by 0 bases and J by 5 bases, with 15 bases between them. In DNA, the CDR3 is TGTGCCAGCAGCTTGGAGCTACAGTTACCCGAAAACATTCAGTACTTC. Translating gives CASSLELQLPENIQYF. Variable domain in full (rest from reference TRBV5-6 and TRBJ2-4): DAGVTQSPTHLIKTRGQQVTLRCSPKSGHDTVSWYQQALGQGPQFIFQYYEEEERQRGNFPDRFSGHQFPNYSSELNVNALLLGDSALYLCASSLELQLPENIQYFGAGTRLSVL.

This clonotype occurred many times. J is TRBJ2-3 and V is TRBV4-1; TRBD2 matches at 7 bases. Per germline, CDR1 MGHRA and CDR2 YSYEKL. Losses at the gene ends were 4 bases for V and 0 bases for J; bases not matched to a gene: 10. The CDR3 is 17 amino acids. CDR3 sequence reads: CASSPNGGVLSTDTQYF. Here the CDR3 DNA reads TGCGCCAGCAGCCCGAATGGGGGGGTGTTGAGCACAGATACGCAGTATTTT.

V gene TRBV27 combines with J gene TRBJ2-1; 9 bases fit TRBD1. V was pared by 6 bases and J by 5 bases, with 14 bases of the junction left unmatched. The CDR3 totals 17 residues. From germline, CDR1 is MNHEY and CDR2 SMNVEV (reference sequence). CDR3 nucleotides: TGTGCCAGCAGACCAAAGACCCCCGGGACAGGGAACAATGAGCAGTTCTTC. Protein: CASRPKTPGTGNNEQFF.